This TCR beta chain appears in the sequencing data of a study of control samples from healthy donors and cancer patients. Libraries were prepared by immunoSEQ multiplex PCR; TCRdb keeps only in-frame clonotypes and omits some of them. The table lists about 95,000 clones, roughly nine tenths of them singletons. The CDR3 spans 15 residues. The germline V and J ends were trimmed by 0 bases and 6 bases, with 15 bases remaining between them. Looked up from germline, CDR1 is SGHRS and CDR2 is YFSETQ. This TCR was recovered from a woman in her seventies in good health. The material sequenced was blood. The chain combines TRBV5-1 with TRBJ1-2; D might be TRBD1 (6 bases). This CDR3 reads CASSLASGGQDGYTF. The CDR3 bases are TGCGCCAGCAGCTTGGCCTCGGGGGGGCAGGATGGCTACACCTTC.